This T cell receptor (beta chain) stems from a study of blood T cell repertoires in COVID-19 (dated by TCRdb to 2018 to 2021). Background on the whole study: The collaborator samples originated in the United States, Italy and Spain and spanned the acute and convalescent phases of COVID-19. Where available, HLA class I and class II types were taken from metadata supplied by the sample provider and were not determined by assay-based typing. The sample metadata nearly always contained a de-identified subject ID, COVID-19 status, age in years and sex. The prospective study material was composed of cDNA or gDNA derived from T cells, B-cell-depleted T cells, or PBMCs. The dataset comprised deeply sampled blood TCRbeta repertoires from subjects exposed to, actively infected with, or recovered from COVID-19. The repertoires were released in a freely available public database intended as a resource for research on the immune response to SARS-CoV-2. The samples were drawn from two sources: the first 160 participants of the ongoing ImmuneRACE study, and 1,000 to 1,500 subjects contributed by 6 global collaborators. The research as a whole found: The amount of clinical and demographic metadata varied by source and participant and was provided uncurated.

From the germline V gene, CDR1 is SGDLS and CDR2 is YYNGEE. Inclusive of the bounding cysteine and phenylalanine, the CDR3 is 16 residues long. Only the CDR3 DNA stays, 48 bases, in frame from base 1. V trim: 1 base; J trim: 2 bases; unmatched bases: 6. On this clone itself: Its antigen is not yet known. Base quality data are lacking; no much larger clone is found one base away.

TCRbeta CDR3 regions were amplified from genomic DNA by means of the immunoSEQ Assay, a bias-controlled multiplex PCR. The authors' pipeline ran thus. Nucleated cell counts per sample were estimated from amplification of reference gene primers within the assay. To quantify the absolute abundance of each unique TCRbeta CDR3 rearrangement, sequence reads were collapsed and filtered. For each sample, productive Simpson clonality was calculated as the square root of Simpson's diversity index across productive rearrangements. The source is immuneACCESS, and TCRdb retained only in-frame sequences with V and J called. Part of the clones is not carried over; for the studies checked, unresolved V genes explain less than half of this, and the remainder is unexplained. That table supplies the V and J calls and clone size; D and trimming were determined from the DNA. This sample is represented by some 500,000 clones; about 89% of them were singletons. The leading ten clones occupy roughly 8.3% of the sample.

One collaborating source in Seattle enrolled patients during active infection and followed them longitudinally through the course of disease. Each collaborating institution followed its own protocols to collect whole blood in K2EDTA tubes. For TCRbeta analysis, collaborator samples were shipped as frozen whole blood, as isolated PBMCs, or as DNA extracted from either sample type. The rearranged segments are TRBV9 and TRBJ2-3, with TRBD2 identical over 8 junction bases. This TCR was recovered from a woman in her forties or fifties with COVID-19, enrolled during active disease. Sequenced material: peripheral blood. The CDR3 region reads CASSVSTSGHTDTQYF. The base sequence is TGTGCCAGCAGCGTAAGTACTAGCGGACACACAGATACGCAGTATTTT.